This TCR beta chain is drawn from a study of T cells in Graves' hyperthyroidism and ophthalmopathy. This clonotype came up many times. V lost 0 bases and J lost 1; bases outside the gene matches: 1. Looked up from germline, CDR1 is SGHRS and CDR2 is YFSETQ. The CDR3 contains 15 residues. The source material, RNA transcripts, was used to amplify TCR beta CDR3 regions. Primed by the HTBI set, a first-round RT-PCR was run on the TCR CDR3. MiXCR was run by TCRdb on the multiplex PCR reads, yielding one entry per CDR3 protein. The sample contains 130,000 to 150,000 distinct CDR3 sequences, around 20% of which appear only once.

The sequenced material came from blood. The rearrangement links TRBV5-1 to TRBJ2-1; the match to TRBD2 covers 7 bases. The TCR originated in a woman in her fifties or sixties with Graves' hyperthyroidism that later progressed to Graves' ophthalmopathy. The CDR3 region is CASSLVGRSYNEQFF. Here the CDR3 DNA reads TGCGCCAGCAGCTTGGTCGGGAGGTCCTACAATGAGCAGTTCTTC.